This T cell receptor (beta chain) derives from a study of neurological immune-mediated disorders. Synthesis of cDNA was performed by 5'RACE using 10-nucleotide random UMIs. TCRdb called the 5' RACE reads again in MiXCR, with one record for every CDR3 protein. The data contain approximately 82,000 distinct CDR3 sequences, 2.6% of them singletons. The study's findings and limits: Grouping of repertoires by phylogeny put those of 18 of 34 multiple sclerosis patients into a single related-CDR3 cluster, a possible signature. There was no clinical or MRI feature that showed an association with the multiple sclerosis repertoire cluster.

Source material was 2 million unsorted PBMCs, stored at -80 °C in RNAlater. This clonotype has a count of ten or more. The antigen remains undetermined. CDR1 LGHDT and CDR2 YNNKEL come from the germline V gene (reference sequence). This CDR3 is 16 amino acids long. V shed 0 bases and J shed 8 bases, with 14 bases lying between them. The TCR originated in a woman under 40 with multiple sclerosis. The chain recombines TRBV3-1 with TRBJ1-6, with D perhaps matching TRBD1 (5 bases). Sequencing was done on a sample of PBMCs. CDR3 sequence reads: CASSQDLAGSYSPLHF. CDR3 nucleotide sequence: TGTGCCAGCAGCCAAGATCTGGCAGGGTCATATTCACCCCTCCACTTT.